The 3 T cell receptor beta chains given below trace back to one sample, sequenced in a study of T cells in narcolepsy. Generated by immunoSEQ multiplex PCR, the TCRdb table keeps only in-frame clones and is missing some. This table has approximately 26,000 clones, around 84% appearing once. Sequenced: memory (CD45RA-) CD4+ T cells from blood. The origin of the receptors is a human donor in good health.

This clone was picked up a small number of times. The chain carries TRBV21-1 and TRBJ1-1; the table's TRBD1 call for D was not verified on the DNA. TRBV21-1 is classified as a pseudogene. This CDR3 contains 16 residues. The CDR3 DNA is TGTGCCAGCAACGGGACAGGGGGCAAGGGGAACACTGAAGCTTTCTTT. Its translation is CASNGTGGKGNTEAFF.

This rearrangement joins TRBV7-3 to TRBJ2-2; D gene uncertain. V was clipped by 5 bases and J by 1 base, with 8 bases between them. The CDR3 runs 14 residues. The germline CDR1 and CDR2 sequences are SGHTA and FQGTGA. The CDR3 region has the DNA TGTGCCAGCAGCCGCGGCAAGAACACCGGGGAGCTGTTTTTT. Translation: CASSRGKNTGELFF.

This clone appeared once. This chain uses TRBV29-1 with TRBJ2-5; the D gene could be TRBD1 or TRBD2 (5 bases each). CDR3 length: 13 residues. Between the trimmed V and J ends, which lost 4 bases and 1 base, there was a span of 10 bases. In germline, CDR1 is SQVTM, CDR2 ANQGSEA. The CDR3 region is CSVAVGGQETQYF. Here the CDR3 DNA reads TGCAGCGTTGCCGTTGGGGGCCAAGAGACCCAGTACTTC.